This TCR beta chain was found in a study of shared clonotypes between healthy human individuals. Background on the study: Three men and two women, aged 18 to 49, were donors. Plates per donor: three CD4 naive, three CD4 memory, two CD8 naive, one CD8 memory.

The protocol was immunoSEQ multiplex PCR, while the TCRdb copy is restricted to in-frame clones and leaves out a portion. The sample holds 2 million to 2.5 million clones, 95% seen once. Germline V gives CDR1 SEHNR, CDR2 FQNEAQ (reference sequence). This CDR3 is built from 18 residues. V lost 5 bases to trimming and J lost 0 bases; unmatched junction nucleotides: 13. Comment on this clone: The antigen is not known.

The study's findings and limits: A few donors showed sharing of roughly 5% of naive CD4 clonotypes.

Sequenced: naive CD4+ T cells sorted from blood. Subset indicated: CD45RA+ positively selected. The TCR comes from a man aged 18 to 30 in good health. V is TRBV7-9 and J is TRBJ2-1; 7 bases line up with TRBD2. CDR3 sequence: CASSPQWNAGASYNEQFF. The CDR3 coding sequence is TGTGCCAGCAGCCCCCAATGGAATGCGGGAGCCTCCTACAATGAGCAGTTCTTC.